A few counts support the clone carrying this TCR beta chain. These data come from a study of blood T cell repertoires in COVID-19. About the research overall: There were acute and convalescent COVID-19 samples, and they came from the United States, Italy and Spain. The cDNA or gDNA used as material had been derived from T cells, B-cell-depleted T cells, or PBMCs.

Seattle patients were enrolled while actively infected and followed longitudinally. Germline V lookup: CDR1 MNHEY, CDR2 SVGAGI. CDR3 length: 15 amino acids. The V gene lost 2 bases and the J gene lost 0 bases, with 11 bases spanning the gap. Authors' processing steps: Estimated nucleated cell counts came from reference gene primer amplification. Only in-frame clones appear in the TCRdb table, and some are missing; sequencing was by immunoSEQ multiplex PCR. V, J and clone size reflect that table, while D and trimming were determined from the DNA. The sample lists under 45,000 clones, approximately 84% occurring once.

This chain joins TRBV6-5 and TRBJ2-7; possibly TRBD2 for D (5 bases). The sequenced sample was peripheral blood. This receptor was taken from a man in his 70s with COVID-19, enrolled during active disease. CDR3 bases: TGTGCCAGCAGTTACACCAGCGGTGACTCCTACGAGCAGTACTTC. Protein sequence: CASSYTSGDSYEQYF.